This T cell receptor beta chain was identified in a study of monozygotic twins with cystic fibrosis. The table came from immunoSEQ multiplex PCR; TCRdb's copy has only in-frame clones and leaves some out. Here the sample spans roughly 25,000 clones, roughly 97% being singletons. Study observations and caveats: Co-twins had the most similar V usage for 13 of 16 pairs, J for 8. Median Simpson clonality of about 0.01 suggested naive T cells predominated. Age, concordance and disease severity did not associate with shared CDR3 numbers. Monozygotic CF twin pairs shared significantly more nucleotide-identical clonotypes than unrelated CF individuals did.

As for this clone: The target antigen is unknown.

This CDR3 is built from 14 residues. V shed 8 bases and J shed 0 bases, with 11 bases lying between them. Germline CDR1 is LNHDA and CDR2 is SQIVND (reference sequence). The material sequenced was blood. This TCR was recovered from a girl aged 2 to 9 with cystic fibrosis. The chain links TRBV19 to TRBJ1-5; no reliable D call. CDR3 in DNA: TGTGCCAGTCATCAAATCTATAGCAATCAGCCCCAGCATTTT. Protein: CASHQIYSNQPQHF.